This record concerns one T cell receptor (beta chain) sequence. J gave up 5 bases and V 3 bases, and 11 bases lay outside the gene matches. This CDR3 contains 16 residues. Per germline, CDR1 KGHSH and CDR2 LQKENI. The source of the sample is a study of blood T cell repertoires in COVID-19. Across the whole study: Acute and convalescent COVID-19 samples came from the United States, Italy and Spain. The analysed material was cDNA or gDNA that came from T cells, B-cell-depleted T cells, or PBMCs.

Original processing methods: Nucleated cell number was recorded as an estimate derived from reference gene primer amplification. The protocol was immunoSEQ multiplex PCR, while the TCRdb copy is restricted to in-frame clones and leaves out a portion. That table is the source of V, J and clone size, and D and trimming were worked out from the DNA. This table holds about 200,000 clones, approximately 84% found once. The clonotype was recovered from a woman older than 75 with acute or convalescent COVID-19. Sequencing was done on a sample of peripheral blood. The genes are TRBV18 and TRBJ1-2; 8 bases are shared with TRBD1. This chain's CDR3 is CASSPPADRGGYGYTF. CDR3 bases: TGTGCCAGCTCACCCCCTGCTGACAGGGGTGGATATGGCTACACCTTC.